This T cell receptor (beta chain) was recovered during a study of blood T cell repertoires in COVID-19. Across the whole study: Specimens from acute and convalescent COVID-19 originated in the United States, Italy and Spain.

Original processing notes: By means of reference gene primer amplification, nucleated cell counts were estimated. Sequencing used immunoSEQ multiplex PCR; TCRdb keeps in-frame clones, though not all of them. V, J and clone size were drawn from that table, and D and trimming were deduced from the DNA. The profile shows about 440,000 clones, around 88% of them singletons. The CDR3 covers 17 residues. J was trimmed by 0 bases and V by 0 bases; bases with no gene match: 5. Looked up from germline, CDR1 is SGDLS and CDR2 is YYNGEE. This chain uses TRBV9 with TRBJ2-2, with 7 bases identical to TRBD2. The sequenced sample consisted of peripheral blood. The origin of this receptor is a woman aged 45-60 years with COVID-19, enrolled during active disease. The CDR3 DNA reads TGTGCCAGCAGCGTAGGGGCTAGCGGCACGAACACCGGGGAGCTGTTTTTT. It is translated as CASSVGASGTNTGELFF.